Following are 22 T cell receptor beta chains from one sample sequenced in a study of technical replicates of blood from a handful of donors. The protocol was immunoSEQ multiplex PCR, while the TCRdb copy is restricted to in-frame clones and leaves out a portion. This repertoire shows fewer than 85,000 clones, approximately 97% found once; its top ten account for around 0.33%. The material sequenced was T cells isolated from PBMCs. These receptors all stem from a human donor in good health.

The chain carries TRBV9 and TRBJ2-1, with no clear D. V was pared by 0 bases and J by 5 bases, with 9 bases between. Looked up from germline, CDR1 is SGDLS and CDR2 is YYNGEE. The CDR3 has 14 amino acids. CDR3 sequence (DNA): TGTGCCAGCAGCGTAGGAAACAGTAACAATGAGCAGTTCTTC. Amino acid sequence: CASSVGNSNNEQFF.

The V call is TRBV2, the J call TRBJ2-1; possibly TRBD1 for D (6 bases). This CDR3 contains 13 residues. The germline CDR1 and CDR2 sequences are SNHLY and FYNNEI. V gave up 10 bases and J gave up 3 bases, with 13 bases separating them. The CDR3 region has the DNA TGTGCCATTACCGGGACAATCTACAATGAGCAGTTCTTC. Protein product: CAITGTIYNEQFF.

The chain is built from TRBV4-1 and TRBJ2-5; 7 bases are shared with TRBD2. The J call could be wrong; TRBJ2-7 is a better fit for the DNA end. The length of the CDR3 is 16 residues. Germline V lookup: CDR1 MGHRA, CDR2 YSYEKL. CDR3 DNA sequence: TGCGCCAGCAGCCAAGATCACACTAGCGCCGCCTACGAGCAGTACTTC. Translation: CASSQDHTSAAYEQYF.

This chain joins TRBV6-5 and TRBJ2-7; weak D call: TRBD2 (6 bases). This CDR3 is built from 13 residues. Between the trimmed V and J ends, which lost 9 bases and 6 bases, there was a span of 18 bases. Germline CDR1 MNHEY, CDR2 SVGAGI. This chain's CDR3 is CASLGEGGAEQYF. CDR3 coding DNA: TGTGCCAGTTTGGGAGAAGGCGGGGCCGAGCAGTACTTC.

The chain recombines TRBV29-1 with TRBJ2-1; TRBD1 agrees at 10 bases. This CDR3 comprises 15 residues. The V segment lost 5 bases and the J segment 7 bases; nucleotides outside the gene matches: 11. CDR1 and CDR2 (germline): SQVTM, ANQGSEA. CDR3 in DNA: TGCAGCGTTTCAGGGTGGGGACAGGGGTCAAATGAGCAGTTCTTC. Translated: CSVSGWGQGSNEQFF.

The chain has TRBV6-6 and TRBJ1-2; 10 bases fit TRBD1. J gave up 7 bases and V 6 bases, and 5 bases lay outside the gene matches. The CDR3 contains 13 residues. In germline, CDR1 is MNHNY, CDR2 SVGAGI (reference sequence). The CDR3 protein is CASSMTGGSGYTF. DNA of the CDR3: TGTGCCAGCAGCATGACAGGGGGCAGTGGCTACACCTTC.

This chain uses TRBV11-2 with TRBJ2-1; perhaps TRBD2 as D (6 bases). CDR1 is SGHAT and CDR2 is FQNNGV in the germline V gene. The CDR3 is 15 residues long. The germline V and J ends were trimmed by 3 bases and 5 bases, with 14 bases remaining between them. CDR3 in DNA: TGTGCCAGCAGCTTTAGCGGATTTGGGGACAATGAGCAGTTCTTC. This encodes CASSFSGFGDNEQFF.

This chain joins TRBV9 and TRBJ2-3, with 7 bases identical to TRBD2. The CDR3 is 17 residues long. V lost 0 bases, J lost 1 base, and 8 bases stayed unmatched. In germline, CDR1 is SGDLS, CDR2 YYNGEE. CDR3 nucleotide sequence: TGTGCCAGCAGCGTAGCGCCAGGCGGGAGTGGCACAGATACGCAGTATTTT. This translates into CASSVAPGGSGTDTQYF.

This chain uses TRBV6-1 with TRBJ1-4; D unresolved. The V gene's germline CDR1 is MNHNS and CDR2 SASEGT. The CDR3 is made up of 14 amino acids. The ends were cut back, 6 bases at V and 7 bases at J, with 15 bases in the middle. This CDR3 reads CASREPLQTEKLFF. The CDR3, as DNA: TGTGCCAGCAGGGAGCCCCTTCAAACTGAAAAACTGTTTTTT.

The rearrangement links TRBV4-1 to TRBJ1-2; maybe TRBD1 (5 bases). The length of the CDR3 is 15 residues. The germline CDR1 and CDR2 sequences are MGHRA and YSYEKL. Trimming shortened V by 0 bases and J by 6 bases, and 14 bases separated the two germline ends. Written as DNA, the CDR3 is TGCGCCAGCAGCCAAGATCTGGCAGGGCTAAATGGCTACACCTTC. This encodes CASSQDLAGLNGYTF.

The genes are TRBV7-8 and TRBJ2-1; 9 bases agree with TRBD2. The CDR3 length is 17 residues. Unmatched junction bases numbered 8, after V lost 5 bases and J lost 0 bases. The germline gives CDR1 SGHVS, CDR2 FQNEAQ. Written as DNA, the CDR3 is TGTGCCAGCAGCAGCTTGGCGGGAGGGAGCTCCTACAATGAGCAGTTCTTC. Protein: CASSSLAGGSSYNEQFF.

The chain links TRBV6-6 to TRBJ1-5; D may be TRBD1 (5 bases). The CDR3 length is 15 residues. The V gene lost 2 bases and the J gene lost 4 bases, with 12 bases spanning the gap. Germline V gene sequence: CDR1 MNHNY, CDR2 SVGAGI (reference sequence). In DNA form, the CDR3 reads TGTGCCAGCAGTTACCCTAGTAGACAGAATCAGCCCCAGCATTTT. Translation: CASSYPSRQNQPQHF.

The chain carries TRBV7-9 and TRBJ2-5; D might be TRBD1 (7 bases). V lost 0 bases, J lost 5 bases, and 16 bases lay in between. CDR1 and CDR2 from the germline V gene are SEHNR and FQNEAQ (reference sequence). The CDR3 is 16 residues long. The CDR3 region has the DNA TGTGCCAGCAGCTTAGCGCGTACGGAGGGGGCCGAGACCCAGTACTTC. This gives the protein CASSLARTEGAETQYF.

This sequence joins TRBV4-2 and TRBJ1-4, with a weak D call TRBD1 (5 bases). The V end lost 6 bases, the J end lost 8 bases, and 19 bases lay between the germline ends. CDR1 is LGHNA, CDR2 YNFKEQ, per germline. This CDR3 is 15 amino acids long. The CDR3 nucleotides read TGTGCCAGCAGTCCTGACAAGGACACAGGAGAAAAACTGTTTTTT. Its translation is CASSPDKDTGEKLFF.

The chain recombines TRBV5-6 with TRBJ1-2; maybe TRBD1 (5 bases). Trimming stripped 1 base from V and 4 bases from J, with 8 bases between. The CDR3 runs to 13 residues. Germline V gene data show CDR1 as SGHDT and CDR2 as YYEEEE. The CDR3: CASSLTQVYGYTF. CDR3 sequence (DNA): TGTGCCAGCAGCTTGACACAGGTCTATGGCTACACCTTC. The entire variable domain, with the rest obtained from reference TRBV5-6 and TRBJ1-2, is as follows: DAGVTQSPTHLIKTRGQQVTLRCSPKSGHDTVSWYQQALGQGPQFIFQYYEEEERQRGNFPDRFSGHQFPNYSSELNVNALLLGDSALYLCASSLTQVYGYTFGSGTRLTVV.

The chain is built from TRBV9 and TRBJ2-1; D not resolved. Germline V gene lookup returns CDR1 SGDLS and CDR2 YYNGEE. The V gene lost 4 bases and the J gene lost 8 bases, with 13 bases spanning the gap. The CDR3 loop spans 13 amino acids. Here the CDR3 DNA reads TGTGCCAGCAGCTCCTCGGCACTATATGAGCAGTTCTTC. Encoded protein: CASSSSALYEQFF.

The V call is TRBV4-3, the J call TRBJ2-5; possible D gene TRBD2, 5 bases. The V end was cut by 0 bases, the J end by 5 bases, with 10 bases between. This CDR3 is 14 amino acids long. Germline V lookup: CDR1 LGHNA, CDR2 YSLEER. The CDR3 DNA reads TGCGCCAGCAGCCAAGATCTCGGAGGCGAGACCCAGTACTTC. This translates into CASSQDLGGETQYF.

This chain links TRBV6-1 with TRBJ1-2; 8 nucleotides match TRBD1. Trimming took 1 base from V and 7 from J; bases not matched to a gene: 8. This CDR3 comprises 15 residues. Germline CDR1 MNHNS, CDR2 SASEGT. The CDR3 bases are TGTGCCAGCAGTGAAGGTGACAGGGGTTTTGGTGGCTACACCTTC. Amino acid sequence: CASSEGDRGFGGYTF.

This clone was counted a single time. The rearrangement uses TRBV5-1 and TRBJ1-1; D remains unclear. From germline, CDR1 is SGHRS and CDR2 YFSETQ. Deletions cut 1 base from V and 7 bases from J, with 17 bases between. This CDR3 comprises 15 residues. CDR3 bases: TGCGCCAGCAGCTTGAGTGAAGGGAATAGCGTTGAAGCTTTCTTT. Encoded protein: CASSLSEGNSVEAFF.

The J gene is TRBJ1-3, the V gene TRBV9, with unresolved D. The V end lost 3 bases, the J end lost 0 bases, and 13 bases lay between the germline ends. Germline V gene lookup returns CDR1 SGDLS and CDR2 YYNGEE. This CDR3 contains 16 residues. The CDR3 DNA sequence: TGTGCCAGCAGCGCCGCGCGGGTTAACTCTGGAAACACCATATATTTT. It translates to CASSAARVNSGNTIYF.

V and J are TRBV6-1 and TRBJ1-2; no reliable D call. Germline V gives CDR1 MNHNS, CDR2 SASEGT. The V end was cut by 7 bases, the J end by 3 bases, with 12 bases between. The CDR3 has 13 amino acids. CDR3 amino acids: CASTAYSDYGYTF. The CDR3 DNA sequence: TGTGCCAGCACGGCGTACAGTGACTATGGCTACACCTTC.

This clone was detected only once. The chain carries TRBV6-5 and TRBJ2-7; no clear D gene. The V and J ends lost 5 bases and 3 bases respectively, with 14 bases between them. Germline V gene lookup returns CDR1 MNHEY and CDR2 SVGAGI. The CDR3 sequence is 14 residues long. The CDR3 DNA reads TGTGCCAGCAGTCCAATTTGGCGGAACTACGAGCAGTACTTC. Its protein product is CASSPIWRNYEQYF.